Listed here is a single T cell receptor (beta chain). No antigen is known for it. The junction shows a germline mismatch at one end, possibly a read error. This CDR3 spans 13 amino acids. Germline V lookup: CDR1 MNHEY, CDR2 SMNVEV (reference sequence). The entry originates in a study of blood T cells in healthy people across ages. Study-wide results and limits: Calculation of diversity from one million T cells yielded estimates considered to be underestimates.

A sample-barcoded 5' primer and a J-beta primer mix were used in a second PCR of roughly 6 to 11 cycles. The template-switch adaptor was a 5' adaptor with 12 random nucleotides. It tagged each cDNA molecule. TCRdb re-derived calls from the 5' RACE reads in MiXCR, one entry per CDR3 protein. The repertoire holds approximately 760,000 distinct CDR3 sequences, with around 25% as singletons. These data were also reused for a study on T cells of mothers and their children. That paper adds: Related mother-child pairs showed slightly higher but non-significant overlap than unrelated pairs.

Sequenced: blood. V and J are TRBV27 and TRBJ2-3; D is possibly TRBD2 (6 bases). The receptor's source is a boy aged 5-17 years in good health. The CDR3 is CVSRDFTTDTQYF. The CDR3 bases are TGTGTCAGCAGGGACTTTACCACAGATACGCAGTATTTT.